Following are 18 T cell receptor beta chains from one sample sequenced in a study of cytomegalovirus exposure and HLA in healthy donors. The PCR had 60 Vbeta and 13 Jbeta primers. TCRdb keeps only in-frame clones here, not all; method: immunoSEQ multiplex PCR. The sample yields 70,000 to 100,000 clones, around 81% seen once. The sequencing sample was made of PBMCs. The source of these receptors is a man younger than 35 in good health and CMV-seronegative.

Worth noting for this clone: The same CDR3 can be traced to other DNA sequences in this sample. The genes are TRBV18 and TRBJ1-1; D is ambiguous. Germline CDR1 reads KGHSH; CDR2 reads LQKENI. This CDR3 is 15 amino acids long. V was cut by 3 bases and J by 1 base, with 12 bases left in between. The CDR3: CASSPREGENTEAFF. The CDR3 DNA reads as TGTGCCAGCTCACCCCGGGAGGGCGAGAACACTGAAGCTTTCTTT.

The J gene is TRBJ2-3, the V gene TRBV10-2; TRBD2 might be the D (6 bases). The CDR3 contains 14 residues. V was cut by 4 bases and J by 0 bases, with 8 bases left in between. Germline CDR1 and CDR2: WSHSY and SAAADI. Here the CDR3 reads CASSALASTDTQYF. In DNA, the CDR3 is TGCGCCAGCAGTGCCCTAGCGAGCACAGATACGCAGTATTTT.

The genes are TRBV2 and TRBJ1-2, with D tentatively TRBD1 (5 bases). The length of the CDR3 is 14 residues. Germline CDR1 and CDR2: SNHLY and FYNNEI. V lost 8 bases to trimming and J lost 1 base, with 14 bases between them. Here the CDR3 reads CASLWGGSNYGYTF. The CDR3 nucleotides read TGTGCCAGCCTCTGGGGCGGCAGTAACTATGGCTACACCTTC.

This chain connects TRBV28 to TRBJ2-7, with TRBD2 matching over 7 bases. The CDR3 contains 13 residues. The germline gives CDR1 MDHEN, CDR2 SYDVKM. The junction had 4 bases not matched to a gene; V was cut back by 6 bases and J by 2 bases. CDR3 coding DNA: TGTGCCAGCAGCCCCGGGACTACCTACGAGCAGTACTTC. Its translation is CASSPGTTYEQYF.

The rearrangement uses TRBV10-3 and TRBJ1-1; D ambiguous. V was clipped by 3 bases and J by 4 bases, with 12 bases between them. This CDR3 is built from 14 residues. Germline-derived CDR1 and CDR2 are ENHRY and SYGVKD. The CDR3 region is CAISEGGRGTEAFF. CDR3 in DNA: TGTGCCATCAGTGAAGGCGGGCGAGGCACTGAAGCTTTCTTT.

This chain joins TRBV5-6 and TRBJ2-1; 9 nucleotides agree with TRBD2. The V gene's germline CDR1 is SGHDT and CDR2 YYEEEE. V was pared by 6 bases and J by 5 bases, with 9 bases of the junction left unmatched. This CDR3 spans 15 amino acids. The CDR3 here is CASTTTWTSDNEQFF. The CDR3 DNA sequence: TGTGCCAGCACCACAACCTGGACTAGCGACAATGAGCAGTTCTTC. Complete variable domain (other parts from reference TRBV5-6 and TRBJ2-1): DAGVTQSPTHLIKTRGQQVTLRCSPKSGHDTVSWYQQALGQGPQFIFQYYEEEERQRGNFPDRFSGHQFPNYSSELNVNALLLGDSALYLCASTTTWTSDNEQFFGPGTRLTVL.

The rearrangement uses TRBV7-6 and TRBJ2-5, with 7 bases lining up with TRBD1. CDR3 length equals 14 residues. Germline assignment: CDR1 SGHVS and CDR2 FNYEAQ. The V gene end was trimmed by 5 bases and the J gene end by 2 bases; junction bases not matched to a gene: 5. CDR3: CASSPDRVQETQYF. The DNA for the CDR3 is TGTGCCAGCAGCCCCGACAGGGTACAAGAGACCCAGTACTTC. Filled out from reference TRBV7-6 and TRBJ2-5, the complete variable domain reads GAGVSQSPRYKVTKRGQDVALRCDPISGHVSLYWYRQALGQGPEFLTYFNYEAQQDKSGLPNDRFSAERPEGSISTLTIQRTEQRDSAMYRCASSPDRVQETQYFGPGTRLLVL.

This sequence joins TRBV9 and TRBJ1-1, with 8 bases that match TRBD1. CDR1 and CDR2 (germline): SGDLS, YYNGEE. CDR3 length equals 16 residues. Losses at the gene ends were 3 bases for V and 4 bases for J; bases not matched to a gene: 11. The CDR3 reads CASSGPRTGSFTEAFF. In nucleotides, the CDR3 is TGTGCCAGCAGCGGGCCCCGGACAGGGTCTTTCACTGAAGCTTTCTTT. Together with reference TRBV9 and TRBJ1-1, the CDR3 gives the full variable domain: DSGVTQTPKHLITATGQRVTLRCSPRSGDLSVYWYQQSLDQGLQFLIQYYNGEERAKGNILERFSAQQFPDLHSELNLSSLELGDSALYFCASSGPRTGSFTEAFFGQGTRLTVV.

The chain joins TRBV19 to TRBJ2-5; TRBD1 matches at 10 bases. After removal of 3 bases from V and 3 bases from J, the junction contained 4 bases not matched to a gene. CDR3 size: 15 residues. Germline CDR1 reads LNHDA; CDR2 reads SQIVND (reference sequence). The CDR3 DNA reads TGTGCCAGTAGTATTCCCGGGACAGGGGAAGAGACCCAGTACTTC. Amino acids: CASSIPGTGEETQYF.

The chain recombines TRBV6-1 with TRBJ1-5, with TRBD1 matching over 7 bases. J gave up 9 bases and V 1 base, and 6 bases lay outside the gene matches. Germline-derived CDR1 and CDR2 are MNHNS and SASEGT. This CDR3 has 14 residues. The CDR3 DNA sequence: TGTGCCAGCAGTGAAGTGCAAGGGGGCGCGCCCCAGCATTTT. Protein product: CASSEVQGGAPQHF.

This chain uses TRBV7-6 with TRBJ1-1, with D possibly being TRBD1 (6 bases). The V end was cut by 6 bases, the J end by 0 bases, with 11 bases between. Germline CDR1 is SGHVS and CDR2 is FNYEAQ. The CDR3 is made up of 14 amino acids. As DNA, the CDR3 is TGTGCCAGCAGTCGGACAGTTATGAACACTGAAGCTTTCTTT. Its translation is CASSRTVMNTEAFF. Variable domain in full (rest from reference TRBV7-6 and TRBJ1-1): GAGVSQSPRYKVTKRGQDVALRCDPISGHVSLYWYRQALGQGPEFLTYFNYEAQQDKSGLPNDRFSAERPEGSISTLTIQRTEQRDSAMYRCASSRTVMNTEAFFGQGTRLTVV.

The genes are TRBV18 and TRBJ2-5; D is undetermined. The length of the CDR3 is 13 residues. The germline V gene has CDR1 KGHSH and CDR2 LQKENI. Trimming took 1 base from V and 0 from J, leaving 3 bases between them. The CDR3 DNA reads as TGTGCCAGCTCACCACGAGACCAAGAGACCCAGTACTTC. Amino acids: CASSPRDQETQYF.

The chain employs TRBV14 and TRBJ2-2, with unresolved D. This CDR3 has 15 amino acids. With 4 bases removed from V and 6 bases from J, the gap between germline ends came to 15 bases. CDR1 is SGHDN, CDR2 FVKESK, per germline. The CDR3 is CASSPNFGSAGELFF. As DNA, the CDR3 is TGTGCCAGCAGCCCCAACTTCGGGTCGGCCGGGGAGCTGTTTTTT.

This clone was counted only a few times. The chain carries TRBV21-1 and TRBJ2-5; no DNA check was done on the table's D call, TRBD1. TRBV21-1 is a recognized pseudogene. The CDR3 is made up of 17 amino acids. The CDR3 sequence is CASSKAFRDRDQETQYF. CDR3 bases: TGTGCCAGCAGCAAAGCGTTCCGGGACAGGGACCAAGAGACCCAGTACTTC.

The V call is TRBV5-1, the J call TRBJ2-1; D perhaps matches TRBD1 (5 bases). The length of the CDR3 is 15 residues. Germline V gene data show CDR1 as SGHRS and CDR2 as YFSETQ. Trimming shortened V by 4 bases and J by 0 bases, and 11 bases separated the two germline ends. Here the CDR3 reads CASSETGSSYNEQFF. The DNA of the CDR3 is TGCGCCAGCAGCGAAACAGGTAGCTCCTACAATGAGCAGTTCTTC.

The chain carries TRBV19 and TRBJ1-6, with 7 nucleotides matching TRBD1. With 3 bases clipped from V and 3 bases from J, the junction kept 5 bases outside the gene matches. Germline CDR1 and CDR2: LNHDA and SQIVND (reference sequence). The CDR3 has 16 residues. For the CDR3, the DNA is TGTGCCAGTAGTATCAAGGGGGCCTACTATAATTCACCCCTCCACTTT. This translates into CASSIKGAYYNSPLHF. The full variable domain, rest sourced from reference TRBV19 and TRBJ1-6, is DGGITQSPKYLFRKEGQNVTLSCEQNLNHDAMYWYRQDPGQGLRLIYYSQIVNDFQKGDIAEGYSVSREKKESFPLTVTSAQKNPTAFYLCASSIKGAYYNSPLHFGNGTRLTVT.

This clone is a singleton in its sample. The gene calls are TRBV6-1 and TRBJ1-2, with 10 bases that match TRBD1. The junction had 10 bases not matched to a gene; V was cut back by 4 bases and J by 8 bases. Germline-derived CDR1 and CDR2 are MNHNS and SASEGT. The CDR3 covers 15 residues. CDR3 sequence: CASSAPGQGRKGYTF. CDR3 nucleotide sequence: TGTGCCAGCAGTGCCCCGGGACAGGGGAGGAAAGGCTACACCTTC.

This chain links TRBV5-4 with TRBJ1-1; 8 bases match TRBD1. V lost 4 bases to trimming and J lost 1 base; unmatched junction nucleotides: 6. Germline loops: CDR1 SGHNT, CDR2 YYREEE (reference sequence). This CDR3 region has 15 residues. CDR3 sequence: CASSLKTGANTEAFF. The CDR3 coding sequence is TGTGCCAGCAGCCTTAAGACAGGGGCGAACACTGAAGCTTTCTTT.